These 17 T cell receptor beta chains share one sample of origin, sequenced in a study of T cell clusters in autoimmune cytopenias. Multiplex touch-down PCR amplified TRB using TRB-A and TRB-B pools in one tube. With the multiplex PCR reads reprocessed, TCRdb shows one record per CDR3 protein and no DNA. Its table lists fewer than 7,500 distinct CDR3 sequences. TRB amplification used roughly 250 ng of peripheral blood genomic DNA. These same data were also listed under a study on T cell repertoires in aging, cancer and after chemotherapy.

The sample consisted of peripheral blood. These receptors came from a human donor in good health.

V gene TRBV20-1 combines with J gene TRBJ2-1. CDR1 DFQATT and CDR2 SNEGSKA come from the germline V gene (reference sequence). The CDR3 has 12 residues. The CDR3 reads CSARESYNEQFF.

J is TRBJ2-3 and V is TRBV12-3 or TRBV12-4; the TCRdb call, TRBD2, lacks DNA for checking. The CDR3 covers 15 residues. The CDR3 is CASSSSGAATDTQYF.

Considering frequency, this clonotype is medium-sized (0.01 to 0.1%). The J gene is TRBJ1-2, the V gene TRBV19; TCRdb outputs TRBD1, but without DNA this stays unchecked. The CDR3 covers 14 residues. Germline V gene lookup returns CDR1 LNHDA and CDR2 SQIVND (reference sequence). The CDR3: CASTLRQGADGYTF.

This clonotype is deemed medium-sized by its frequency. The chain employs TRBV6-5 and TRBJ2-2; the D call of TRBD1 rests on TCRdb alone, since no DNA is present to check it. The CDR3 has 17 residues. Per germline, CDR1 MNHEY and CDR2 SVGAGI. CDR3 sequence reads: CASSKAPITGETGELFF.

This chain connects TRBV13 to TRBJ2-7. This CDR3 is built from 13 residues. From germline, CDR1 is PRHDT and CDR2 FYEKMQ (reference sequence). CDR3 region: CASSKPSTYEQYF.

This rearrangement joins TRBV30 to TRBJ2-3; TCRdb indicates TRBD2, and absent DNA this call remains unverified. Germline CDR1 reads GTSNPN; CDR2 reads SVGIG (reference sequence). CDR3 size: 20 residues. This CDR3 is CALKTVGRATLKSARDTQYF.

This clonotype is identified as medium-sized from frequency. The CDR3 region is CSVGGLDAYEQYF. The chain couples TRBV29-1 to TRBJ2-7; as DNA is missing, the TRBD1 call by TCRdb cannot be tested. This CDR3 is built from 13 residues. From germline, CDR1 is SQVTM and CDR2 ANQGSEA.

This chain links TRBV12-3 or TRBV12-4 with TRBJ1-1; TCRdb indicates TRBD1, and absent DNA this call remains unverified. This CDR3 is 13 amino acids long. This CDR3 is CASSQQGNTEAFF.

This sequence joins TRBV11-2 and TRBJ1-6. The CDR3 loop spans 14 amino acids. CDR1 and CDR2 (germline): SGHAT, FQNNGV. CDR3 protein: CASSYVRANSPLHF.

The chain links TRBV7-9 to TRBJ1-2; TCRdb calls TRBD1, which cannot be checked without DNA. The CDR3 consists of 18 residues. From germline, CDR1 is SEHNR and CDR2 FQNEAQ (reference sequence). This CDR3 reads CASSVTGTGSLGRNGYTF.

The chain joins TRBV7-9 to TRBJ2-1. The CDR3 consists of 12 residues. The V gene's germline CDR1 is SEHNR and CDR2 FQNEAQ (reference sequence). CDR3 amino acids: CATQPTIIEQFF.

Considering frequency, this clonotype is medium-sized. The chain uses TRBV6-5 and TRBJ2-1; TCRdb selects TRBD1, and the lack of DNA leaves this call unchecked. In germline, CDR1 is MNHEY, CDR2 SVGAGI. This CDR3 is built from 15 residues. The chain's CDR3 is CASSIGGTGRNEQFF.

The CDR3 spells CAWSTTRGFLYGYTF. The chain couples TRBV30 to TRBJ1-2; TCRdb proposes TRBD1, but this gene call is untestable without DNA. This CDR3 is built from 15 residues. Germline CDR1 and CDR2: GTSNPN and SVGIG (reference sequence).

The CDR3 reads CASRSTSVYEQYF. The chain has TRBV28 and TRBJ2-7; TCRdb names TRBD2, which stays unverified in the absence of DNA. CDR1 is MDHEN, CDR2 SYDVKM, per germline. This CDR3 has 13 amino acids.

The gene calls are TRBV15 and TRBJ2-7; TCRdb gives TRBD1 as the D gene, but with no DNA this cannot be confirmed. Germline assignment: CDR1 LNHNV and CDR2 YYDKDF (reference sequence). CDR3 length equals 16 residues. CDR3 loop: CATSRGPGQGGYEQYF.

The gene calls are TRBV5-4 and TRBJ2-1. Germline V gene sequence: CDR1 SGHNT, CDR2 YYREEE (reference sequence). CDR3 length: 15 amino acids. CDR3: CASSLASESWNEQFF.

This rearrangement joins TRBV6-5 to TRBJ2-1; the TCRdb call, TRBD2, lacks DNA for checking. This CDR3 comprises 15 residues. Germline V gene data show CDR1 as MNHEY and CDR2 as SVGAGI. CDR3 sequence: CASRKTSGRYHEQFF.